A single sample is the source of the 20 T cell receptor beta chains below, sequenced in a study of cytomegalovirus exposure and HLA in healthy donors. Assay used: immunoSEQ multiplex PCR; TCRdb lists only in-frame clones, some missing. The table records approximately 82,000 clones, around 95% of them present only once. The sample taken for sequencing was PBMCs. All receptors come from a woman in her late teens or twenties in good health and CMV-seronegative.

The chain joins TRBV4-3 to TRBJ1-1; D ambiguous. The V and J ends lost 1 base and 1 base respectively, with 7 bases between them. The germline V gene encodes CDR1 LGHNA and CDR2 YSLEER. The CDR3 has 14 amino acids. CDR3 amino acids: CASSQGMRNTEAFF. CDR3 sequence (DNA): TGCGCCAGCAGCCAAGGAATGAGGAACACTGAAGCTTTCTTT.

V usage is TRBV9 and J usage is TRBJ2-5; 7 bases are shared with TRBD2. The J call is in doubt because the DNA end fits TRBJ2-7 better. Looked up from germline, CDR1 is SGDLS and CDR2 is YYNGEE. This CDR3 contains 14 residues. CDR3 in amino acids: CASSVAPAGYEQYF. DNA for the CDR3: TGTGCCAGCAGCGTAGCTCCAGCGGGATACGAGCAGTACTTC.

This chain uses TRBV30 with TRBJ2-7, with 7 bases fitting TRBD2. CDR3 length equals 13 residues. The germline V gene encodes CDR1 GTSNPN and CDR2 SVGIG (reference sequence). J lost 0 bases, V lost 4 bases, and 3 bases had no gene match. Here the CDR3 reads CAWTGGSSYEQYF. For the CDR3, the DNA is TGTGCCTGGACAGGCGGGAGCTCCTACGAGCAGTACTTC.

The V call is TRBV7-9, the J call TRBJ2-2; 9 bases match TRBD2. The V and J ends lost 5 bases and 0 bases, in that order; junction bases with no gene match: 4. The germline CDR1 and CDR2 sequences are SEHNR and FQNEAQ (reference sequence). The CDR3 has 16 amino acids. CDR3 loop: CASSPRTSANTGELFF. The CDR3 bases are TGTGCCAGCAGCCCAAGGACTAGCGCGAACACCGGGGAGCTGTTTTTT.

The chain is built from TRBV5-4 and TRBJ2-5; 11 nucleotides line up with TRBD2. Germline V gene sequence: CDR1 SGHNT, CDR2 YYREEE (reference sequence). Trimming took 0 bases from V and 5 from J; bases not matched to a gene: 3. The CDR3 has 15 residues. CDR3 sequence (DNA): TGTGCCAGCAGCTTGGTTAGCGGGGGGGCGGAGACCCAGTACTTC. As protein: CASSLVSGGAETQYF.

V usage is TRBV6-5 and J usage is TRBJ1-2, with 9 bases that match TRBD1. The V gene's germline CDR1 is MNHEY and CDR2 SVGAGI. The CDR3 loop spans 16 amino acids. V shed 2 bases and J 1 base; nucleotides not matched to a gene: 5. The CDR3 DNA reads as TGTGCCAGCAGTTACGACTCGGGACAGGGTAACTATGGCTACACCTTC. Translating it yields CASSYDSGQGNYGYTF.

The CDR3 sequence is CASGTGRSSYGYTF. The CDR3 nucleotides are TGTGCCAGTGGGACAGGGAGGTCGTCCTATGGCTACACCTTC. The chain employs TRBV19 and TRBJ1-2, with 9 bases aligning to TRBD1. Looked up from germline, CDR1 is LNHDA and CDR2 is SQIVND (reference sequence). CDR3 size: 14 residues. Trimming at V came to 8 bases and at J to 4 bases, leaving 8 bases not matched to a gene.

Worth noting for this clone: An end of the junction does not agree with germline; a read error may underlie this. V gene TRBV4-3 combines with J gene TRBJ1-2; D is possibly TRBD1 (5 bases). The V gene's germline CDR1 is LGHNA and CDR2 YSLEER. The CDR3 contains 15 residues. CDR3 loop: CASSKEEQANYGYTF. DNA of the CDR3: TGCGCCAGCAGCAAAGAGGAACAGGCTAACTATGGCTACACCTTC.

The chain joins TRBV4-3 to TRBJ1-6; D uncertain. CDR3 size: 18 residues. Trimming pared 0 bases from V and 5 bases from J, leaving 17 bases between. Germline V gene sequence: CDR1 LGHNA, CDR2 YSLEER. CDR3 in amino acids: CASSQEVVGAADNSPLHF. CDR3 bases: TGCGCCAGCAGCCAAGAAGTAGTAGGAGCTGCTGATAATTCACCCCTCCACTTT.

This clone came up a few times. The V and J genes are TRBV15 and TRBJ2-3, with 11 bases aligning to TRBD2. V gave up 0 bases and J gave up 8 bases; unmatched junction bases: 13. Germline loops: CDR1 LNHNV, CDR2 YYDKDF (reference sequence). The CDR3 spans 18 residues. CDR3 protein: CATSRDGAGLAAAGTQYF. Written as DNA, the CDR3 is TGTGCCACCAGCAGAGACGGGGCGGGACTAGCGGCTGCTGGTACGCAGTATTTT. Using reference TRBV15 and TRBJ2-3 for the parts outside the CDR3, the full variable domain is DAMVIQNPRYQVTQFGKPVTLSCSQTLNHNVMYWYQQKSSQAPKLLFHYYDKDFNNEADTPDNFQSRRPNTSFCFLDIRSPGLGDTAMYLCATSRDGAGLAAAGTQYFGPGTRLTVL.

CDR3 sequence (DNA): TGTGCCAGCTCGGGGTGGGATAGAAACACCATATATTTT. Translation: CASSGWDRNTIYF. The chain employs TRBV7-2 and TRBJ1-3; D call uncertain. The CDR3 has 13 residues. Trimming took 8 bases from V and 5 from J, leaving 13 bases between them. Germline loops: CDR1 SGHTA, CDR2 FQGNSA.

This clone was counted a single time. The chain employs TRBV4-3 and TRBJ2-2; D possibly corresponds to TRBD2 (6 bases). Per germline, CDR1 LGHNA and CDR2 YSLEER. V was cut by 0 bases and J by 4 bases, with 9 bases left in between. The CDR3 consists of 15 residues. The CDR3 loop is CASSQEGGTTGELFF. CDR3 bases: TGCGCCAGCAGCCAAGAAGGAGGGACCACCGGGGAGCTGTTTTTT.

This chain joins TRBV2 and TRBJ2-2, with D maybe TRBD2 (6 bases). Trimming shortened V by 5 bases and J by 1 base, and 8 bases separated the two germline ends. Germline lookup yields CDR1 SNHLY and CDR2 FYNNEI. CDR3 size: 14 residues. The CDR3 DNA is TGTGCCAGCAGTAAGGGACTGAACACCGGGGAGCTGTTTTTT. Its protein is CASSKGLNTGELFF.

A remark on this clone: Germline and junction disagree at one end, which may indicate a read error. This rearrangement joins TRBV19 to TRBJ2-7; 15 bases match TRBD2. The CDR3 runs to 12 residues. Looked up from germline, CDR1 is LNHDA and CDR2 is SQIVND (reference sequence). In DNA form, the CDR3 reads TGTGCCAGTAGTATGGGGACTAGCGGGGGGCACTTC. This codes for CASSMGTSGGHF.

The V call is TRBV10-3, the J call TRBJ1-2; 8 positions agree with TRBD1. With 6 bases clipped from V and 6 bases from J, the junction kept 9 bases outside the gene matches. From germline, CDR1 is ENHRY and CDR2 SYGVKD. This CDR3 spans 14 amino acids. CDR3 sequence (DNA): TGTGCCATCAGCCCCGGACAGGGAATGAATGGCTACACCTTC. It encodes CAISPGQGMNGYTF.

This chain joins TRBV28 and TRBJ1-2; D call uncertain. Germline V gives CDR1 MDHEN, CDR2 SYDVKM. The CDR3 is 15 residues long. Trimming shortened V by 3 bases and J by 4 bases, and 15 bases separated the two germline ends. CDR3 in amino acids: CASSFASGSGYGYTF. The CDR3 DNA reads TGTGCCAGCAGTTTCGCGTCCGGGAGCGGCTATGGCTACACCTTC.

V and J are TRBV25-1 and TRBJ2-7; TRBD2 might be the D (6 bases). Germline V gene data show CDR1 as MGHDK and CDR2 as SYGVNS. V gave up 0 bases and J gave up 3 bases, with 15 bases separating them. This CDR3 is built from 16 residues. The CDR3 loop reads CASSEYYGTSDYEQYF. The DNA of the CDR3 is TGTGCCAGCAGTGAATACTACGGGACTTCCGACTACGAGCAGTACTTC.

The chain carries TRBV5-1 and TRBJ1-2; TRBD1 aligns across 8 bases. The CDR3 contains 14 residues. Trimming removed 3 bases from V and 8 bases from J; junction bases left unmatched: 9. Germline assignment: CDR1 SGHRS and CDR2 YFSETQ. The CDR3 coding sequence is TGCGCCAGCAGCTATGCATCGGGACAGGAAGGCTACACCTTC. Its protein product is CASSYASGQEGYTF.

The gene calls are TRBV6-5 and TRBJ2-7; 9 positions match TRBD1. The ends lost 5 bases at V and 6 bases at J; junction bases unmatched: 8. CDR3 length: 14 residues. Germline V CDR1 and CDR2: MNHEY, SVGAGI. CDR3 nucleotides: TGTGCCAGCAGTACCAGGGGGGACAGGGTCGAGCAGTACTTC. Translation gives CASSTRGDRVEQYF.

The rearrangement joins TRBV6-6 to TRBJ1-4; D is ambiguous. Trimming left V 2 bases short and J 2 bases short, with 6 bases between. Germline V gene lookup returns CDR1 MNHNY and CDR2 SVGAGI (reference sequence). This CDR3 contains 14 residues. CDR3 region: CASSYLQTNEKLFF. Written as DNA, the CDR3 is TGTGCCAGCAGTTACCTTCAGACTAATGAAAAACTGTTTTTT.